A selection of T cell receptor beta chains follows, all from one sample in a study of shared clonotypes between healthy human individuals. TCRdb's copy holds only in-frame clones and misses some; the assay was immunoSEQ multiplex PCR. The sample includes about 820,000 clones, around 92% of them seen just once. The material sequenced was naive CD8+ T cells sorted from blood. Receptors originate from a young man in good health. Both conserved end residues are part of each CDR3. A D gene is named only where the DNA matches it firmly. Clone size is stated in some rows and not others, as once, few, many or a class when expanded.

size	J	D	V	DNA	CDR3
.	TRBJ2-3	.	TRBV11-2	TGTGCCAGCACCTCAGCTTACGGGGGCGGTACGCAGTATTTT	CASTSAYGGGTQYF
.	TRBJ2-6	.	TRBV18	TGTGCCAGCTCACCTTCTGCCCCTAACTCTGGGGCCAACGTCCTGACTTTC	CASSPSAPNSGANVLTF
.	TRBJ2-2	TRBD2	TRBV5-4	TGTGCCAGCAGCGCAGCGGGATACACCGGGGAGCTGTTTTTT	CASSAAGYTGELFF
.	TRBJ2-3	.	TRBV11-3	TGTGCCAGCAGCCCGAGGGGTTTGTGGACAGATACGCAGTATTTT	CASSPRGLWTDTQYF
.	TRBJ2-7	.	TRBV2	TGTGCCAGCAGACTACTCCGGGAAAGAGAGTACGAGCAGTACTTC	CASRLLREREYEQYF
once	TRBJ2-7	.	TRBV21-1	TGTGCCAGCAGCAATGAATTCGCCCGGGGGAAGCAAGACGAGCAGTACTTC	CASSNEFARGKQDEQYF
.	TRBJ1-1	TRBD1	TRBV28	TGTGCCAGCAGTTTATTCAGGGGGCCTGAAGCTTTCTTT	CASSLFRGPEAFF
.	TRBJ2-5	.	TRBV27	TGTGCCAGCAGTTTGTACAGCGGGCAAGAGACCCAGTACTTC	CASSLYSGQETQYF
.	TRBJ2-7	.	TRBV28	TGTGCCAGCAGGTCCGGGGGCTCCTACGAGCAGTACTTC	CASRSGGSYEQYF
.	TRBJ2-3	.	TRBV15	TGTGCCACCAGCAGAGATCAGGTTAGAGATACGCAGTATTTT	CATSRDQVRDTQYF
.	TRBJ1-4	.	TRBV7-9	TGTGCCAGCAGCTCCTTCGGCGCAGCAACTAATGAAAAACTGTTTTTT	CASSSFGAATNEKLFF
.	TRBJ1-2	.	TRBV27	TGTGCCAGCAGTTTATCCTCACGTCGACAGATCTCTAACTATGGCTACACCTTC	CASSLSSRRQISNYGYTF
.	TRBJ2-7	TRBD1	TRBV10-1	TGCGCCAGCAGTGGCGGGACAGGGTCAAACGAGCAGTACTTC	CASSGGTGSNEQYF
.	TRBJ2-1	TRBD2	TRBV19	TGTGCCAGTAGTATAGCTTGGACTAGCGGGATCAATGAGCAGTTCTTC	CASSIAWTSGINEQFF
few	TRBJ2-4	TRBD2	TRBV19	TGTGCCAGTAGCCCCCAGGGGTTAGCGGGAGAACTCGCCAAAAACATTCAGTACTTC	CASSPQGLAGELAKNIQYF
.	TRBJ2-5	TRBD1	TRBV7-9	TGTGCCAGCAGCCATAGGGACAGGGAGGAGACCCAGTACTTC	CASSHRDREETQYF
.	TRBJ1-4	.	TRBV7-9	TGTGCCAGCAGCCTAACAGGGACTAATGAAAAACTGTTTTTT	CASSLTGTNEKLFF
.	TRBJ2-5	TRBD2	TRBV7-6	TGTGCCAGCAGCAGAAGGACTAGCGGTGAGACCCAGTACTTC	CASSRRTSGETQYF
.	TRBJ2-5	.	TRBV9	TGTGCCAGCAGCGACCGCAAGGGGCCCCAGTACTTC	CASSDRKGPQYF
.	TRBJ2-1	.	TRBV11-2	TGTGCCAGCAGACCCCATCTGGGGAATGAGCAGTTCTTC	CASRPHLGNEQFF
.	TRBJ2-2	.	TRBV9	TGTGCCAGCAGCCCTGACTGGTCCGGGGAGCTGTTTTTT	CASSPDWSGELFF
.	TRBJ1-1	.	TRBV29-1	TGCAGCGTTGACGGGTACCTGACTGAAGCTTTCTTT	CSVDGYLTEAFF
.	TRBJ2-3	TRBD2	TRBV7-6	TGTGCCAGCAACCACGTAACCGGGACTAGCCTCACAGATACGCAGTATTTT	CASNHVTGTSLTDTQYF
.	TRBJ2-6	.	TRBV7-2	TGTGCCAGCAGCTCCGGGACCTCAGGAGGGGCCAACGTCCTGACTTTC	CASSSGTSGGANVLTF
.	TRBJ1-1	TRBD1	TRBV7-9	TGTGCCAGCAGCTTAGTAGGGGGCCGGACTGAAGCTTTCTTT	CASSLVGGRTEAFF
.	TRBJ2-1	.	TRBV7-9	TGTGCCAGCATTGGGAGGAACGTACTGAAAGGGCAGTTCTTC	CASIGRNVLKGQFF
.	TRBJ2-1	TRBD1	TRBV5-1	TGCGCCAGCAGCTTGGAACAGGGGGCGCAACGGGGGGCCTACAATGAGCAGTTCTTC	CASSLEQGAQRGAYNEQFF
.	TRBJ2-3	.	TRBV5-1	TGCGCCAGCAGCTTGGATGCGGGCGGCACAGACACAGATACGCAGTATTTT	CASSLDAGGTDTDTQYF
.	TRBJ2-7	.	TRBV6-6	TGTGCCACGGTGAGACTCCCCGGGGCCGAGCAGTACTTC	CATVRLPGAEQYF
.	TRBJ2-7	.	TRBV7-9	TGTGCCAGCAGCTTTCAGGGTTACGAGCAGTACTTC	CASSFQGYEQYF
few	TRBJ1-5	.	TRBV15	TGTGCCACCAGTCAACGGGCGAGCAATCAGCCCCAGCATTTT	CATSQRASNQPQHF
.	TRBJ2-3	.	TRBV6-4	TGTGCCAGCAGCCCTATCTTAGGGGGTACAGATACGCAGTATTTT	CASSPILGGTDTQYF
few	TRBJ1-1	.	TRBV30	TGTGCCTGGACCTCTGAGACACACAACACTGAAGCTTTCTTT	CAWTSETHNTEAFF
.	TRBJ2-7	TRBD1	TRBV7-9	TGTGCCAGCAGCTGGACAGGGCGAGAGCAGTACTTC	CASSWTGREQYF
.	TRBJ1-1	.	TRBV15	TGTGCCACCAGCCTTCCAACACCAACGGGGAACACTGAAGCTTTCTTT	CATSLPTPTGNTEAFF
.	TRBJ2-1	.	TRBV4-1	TGCGCCAGCAGCCAAGATTCGGGACGGGTGCACAATGAGCAGTTCTTC	CASSQDSGRVHNEQFF
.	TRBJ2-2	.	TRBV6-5	TGTGCCAGCAGTTACCCCGGGGAGCTGTTTTTT	CASSYPGELFF
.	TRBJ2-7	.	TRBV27	TGTGCCAGCAGTTTAGATGGGCAAGGAAGTTCCTACGAGCAGTACTTC	CASSLDGQGSSYEQYF
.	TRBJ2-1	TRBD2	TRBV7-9	TGTGCCAGCAGCATCACTAGCGGGATGAGGCAAGATGAGCAGTTCTTC	CASSITSGMRQDEQFF
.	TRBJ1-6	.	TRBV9	TGTGCCAGCAGCGATTACAGATATAATTCACCCCTCCACTTT	CASSDYRYNSPLHF
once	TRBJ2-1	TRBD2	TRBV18	TGTGCCAGCTCACCGAACAGGCTAGCGGGAGGCCGCATCAATGAGCAGTTCTTC	CASSPNRLAGGRINEQFF
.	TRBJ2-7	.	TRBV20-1	TGCAGTGCTAGAGAGTACGAGCAGTACTTC	CSAREYEQYF
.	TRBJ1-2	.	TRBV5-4	TGTGCCAGCAGCTCAGCAGGGAGTAACTATGGCTACACCTTC	CASSSAGSNYGYTF
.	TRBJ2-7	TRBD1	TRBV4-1	TGCGCCAGCAGCCGGCAGACAGGGAGCTCCTACGAGCAGTACTTC	CASSRQTGSSYEQYF
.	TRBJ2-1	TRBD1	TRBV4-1	TGCGCCAGCAGCCAAGACCTCCAGGGGGCTCGGTTCGAGCAGTTCTTC	CASSQDLQGARFEQFF
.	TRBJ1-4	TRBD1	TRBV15	TGTGCCACCAGCAGAGTCGCAGGGGGCCTTGAAAAACTGTTTTTT	CATSRVAGGLEKLFF
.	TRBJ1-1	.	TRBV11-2	TGTGCCAGCAGCCCCCAGGTGGGCACTGAAGCTTTCTTT	CASSPQVGTEAFF
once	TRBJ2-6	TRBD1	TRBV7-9	TGTGCCAGCAGCGTGACAGGGCAGAGGCTGGGTGGGGCCAACGTCCTGACTTTC	CASSVTGQRLGGANVLTF
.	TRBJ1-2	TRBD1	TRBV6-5	TGTGCCAGCACCGAGGGGGCCAACTATGGCTACACCTTC	CASTEGANYGYTF
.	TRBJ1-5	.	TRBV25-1	TGTGCCAGCAGTGAATGGGGAGCGGGAAGCAATCAGCCCCAGCATTTT	CASSEWGAGSNQPQHF
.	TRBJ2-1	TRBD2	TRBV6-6	TGTGCCAGCAGCCCCACGGCGGGGGGCAATGAGCAGTTCTTC	CASSPTAGGNEQFF
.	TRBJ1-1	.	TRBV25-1	TGTGCCAGCAGTGACACAGGGAACACTGAAGCTTTCTTT	CASSDTGNTEAFF
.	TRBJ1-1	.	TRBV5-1	TGCGCCAGCAGCCCAACAGGGATGCAAACTGAAGCTTTCTTT	CASSPTGMQTEAFF
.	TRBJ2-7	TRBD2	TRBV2	TGTGCCAGCAGGCCCATAGGGACTAGCGGATTACACGAGCAGTACTTC	CASRPIGTSGLHEQYF
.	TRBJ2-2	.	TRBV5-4	TGTGCCAGCAGCTCGATGGACCTGGGGGAGCTGTTTTTT	CASSSMDLGELFF
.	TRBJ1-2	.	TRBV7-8	TGTGCCAGCAGCCTAGATAGGGAGGGCTACACCTTC	CASSLDREGYTF